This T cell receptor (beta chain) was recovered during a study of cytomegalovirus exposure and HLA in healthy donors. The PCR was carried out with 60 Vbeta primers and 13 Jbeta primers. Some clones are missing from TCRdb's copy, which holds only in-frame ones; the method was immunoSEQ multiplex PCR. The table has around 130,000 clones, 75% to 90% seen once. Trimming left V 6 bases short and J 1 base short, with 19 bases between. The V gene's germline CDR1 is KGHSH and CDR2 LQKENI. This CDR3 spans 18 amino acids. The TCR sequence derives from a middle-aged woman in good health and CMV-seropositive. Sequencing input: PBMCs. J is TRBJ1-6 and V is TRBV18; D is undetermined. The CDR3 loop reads CASSPSSGVWSYNSPLHF. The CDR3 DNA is TGTGCCAGCTCCCCATCAAGCGGGGTTTGGTCCTATAATTCACCCCTCCACTTT.